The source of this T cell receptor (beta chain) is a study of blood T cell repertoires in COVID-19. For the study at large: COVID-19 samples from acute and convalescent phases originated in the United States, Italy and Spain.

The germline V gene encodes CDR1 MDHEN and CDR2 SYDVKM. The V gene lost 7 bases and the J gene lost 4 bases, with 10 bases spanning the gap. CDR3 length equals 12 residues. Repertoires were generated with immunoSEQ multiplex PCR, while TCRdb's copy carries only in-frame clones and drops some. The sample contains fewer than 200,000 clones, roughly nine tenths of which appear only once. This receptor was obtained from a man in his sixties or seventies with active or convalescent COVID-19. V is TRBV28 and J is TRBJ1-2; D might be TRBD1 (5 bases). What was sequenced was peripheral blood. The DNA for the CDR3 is TGTGCCAGCACGGTAGGGGTCTATGGCTACACCTTC. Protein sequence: CASTVGVYGYTF.